This T cell receptor (beta chain) comes out of a study of EBV T-cell therapy then PD-1 blockade in nasopharyngeal carcinoma. Method: immunoSEQ multiplex PCR; TCRdb's copy keeps in-frame clones and lacks some. The sample yields 13,000 to 15,000 clones, around 80% seen once. Documented treatment: AdE1-LMPpoly-expanded autologous EBV-specific T-cell therapy followed by anti-PD-1 nivolumab. Germline V gene sequence: CDR1 LGHDT, CDR2 YNNKEL (reference sequence). The CDR3 is made up of 13 amino acids. V was trimmed by 4 bases and J by 4 bases, leaving 10 bases between them. This clone was detected a few times. Its antigen is unidentified.

The material was CD8+ T cells from blood, obtained around day 99 from a patient whose treatment included autologous EBV-specific T cells and nivolumab. This sequence originates from a man in his forties or fifties with nasopharyngeal carcinoma. The chain recombines TRBV3-1 (or the pseudogene TRBV3-2) with TRBJ1-2, with D possibly TRBD1 on 5 matching bases. As DNA, the CDR3 is TGTGCCAGCAGCCCCGGACAAATCTATGGCTACACCTTC. It yields the protein CASSPGQIYGYTF.